Listed here are 28 T cell receptor beta chains from one sample, sequenced in a study of Ad26.COV2.S vaccination and SARS-CoV-2 variants. Treatment reported: around 19 received Ad26.COV2.S at low or high dose, single or two shots; 5 received placebo; per-sample allocation not given. Samples came from day 63 after the first vaccine or placebo injection. Repertoires were generated with immunoSEQ multiplex PCR, while TCRdb's copy carries only in-frame clones and drops some. The sample holds 250,000 or so clones, approximately 88% seen once. The sequencing used peripheral blood, collected in a trial of Ad26.COV2.S vaccine versus placebo. The receptors here all came from a person between 18 and 60 years old who received the Ad26.COV2.S COVID-19 vaccine or a placebo.

The V call is TRBV7-2, the J call TRBJ2-1; no definite D call. The germline V and J ends were trimmed by 1 base and 5 bases, with 12 bases remaining between them. The CDR3 totals 15 residues. CDR1 and CDR2 (germline): SGHTA, FQGNSA. For the CDR3, the DNA is TGTGCCAGCAGCTTAGTAGTGACGTCGAACAATGAGCAGTTCTTC. Its translation: CASSLVVTSNNEQFF.

The V and J genes are TRBV7-9 and TRBJ2-7; perhaps TRBD2 as D (6 bases). In germline, CDR1 is SEHNR, CDR2 FQNEAQ (reference sequence). This CDR3 region has 13 residues. The CDR3 loop reads CAESRGSSYEQYV. CDR3 nucleotides: TGTGCAGAGTCTCGGGGGAGCTCCTACGAGCAGTACGTC.

J is TRBJ2-1 and V is TRBV7-2, with D maybe TRBD1 (5 bases). The CDR3 sequence is 13 residues long. V lost 10 bases, J lost 4 bases, and 14 bases lay in between. Germline V gene lookup returns CDR1 SGHTA and CDR2 FQGNSA. CDR3: CATGPRGYNEQFF. CDR3 DNA sequence: TGTGCCACCGGCCCTAGGGGATACAATGAGCAGTTCTTC.

The chain employs TRBV9 and TRBJ2-2; D remains unclear. Trimming stripped 0 bases from V and 4 bases from J, with 10 bases between. Germline V gene data show CDR1 as SGDLS and CDR2 as YYNGEE. The CDR3 extends over 15 amino acids. DNA of the CDR3: TGTGCCAGCAGCGTAGGACCAGGTACCACCGGGGAGCTGTTTTTT. Translating gives CASSVGPGTTGELFF.

This clone has a single count. The chain has TRBV4-3 and TRBJ2-5; 9 bases fit TRBD2. CDR3 length: 16 residues. Germline assignment: CDR1 LGHNA and CDR2 YSLEER. Losses at the gene ends were 0 bases for V and 4 bases for J; bases not matched to a gene: 6. The CDR3: CASSQDLQAGGETQYF. The DNA for the CDR3 is TGCGCCAGCAGCCAAGATCTGCAAGCGGGAGGAGAGACCCAGTACTTC.

The V gene is TRBV5-1, the J gene TRBJ1-2; D perhaps matches TRBD1 (6 bases). This CDR3 region has 14 residues. The germline gives CDR1 SGHRS, CDR2 YFSETQ. V was pared by 0 bases and J by 4 bases, with 10 bases between. CDR3: CASSLGQALYGYTF. Written as DNA, the CDR3 is TGCGCCAGCAGCTTGGGACAGGCCCTCTATGGCTACACCTTC.

The J gene is TRBJ1-4, the V gene TRBV9; D unresolved. CDR1 SGDLS and CDR2 YYNGEE come from the germline V gene. V shed 7 bases and J shed 5 bases, with 12 bases lying between them. The CDR3 is 13 residues long. The chain's CDR3 is CASATGPNEKLFF. CDR3 coding DNA: TGTGCCAGCGCTACCGGACCGAATGAAAAACTGTTTTTT.

This chain uses TRBV4-3 with TRBJ2-5; tentatively, D is TRBD1 (6 bases). The CDR3 is 14 amino acids. CDR1 is LGHNA and CDR2 is YSLEER in the germline V gene. V gave up 1 base and J gave up 4 bases, with 10 bases separating them. The CDR3 DNA sequence: TGCGCCAGCAGCCAAGGTTTACAGGGAGAGACCCAGTACTTC. Translation gives CASSQGLQGETQYF.

V is TRBV23-1 and J is TRBJ1-5; 7 positions agree with TRBD1. TRBV23-1 counts as an open reading frame of uncertain function. V gave up 0 bases and J gave up 6 bases; unmatched junction bases: 11. The CDR3 is 17 amino acids. The CDR3 sequence is CASSQSGTVALGQPQHF. The DNA for the CDR3 is TGCGCCAGCAGTCAATCTGGGACAGTGGCTCTAGGTCAGCCCCAGCATTTT.

The genes are TRBV4-3 and TRBJ2-1, with D unclear. The V end lost 0 bases, the J end lost 3 bases, and 9 bases lay between the germline ends. Germline V CDR1 and CDR2: LGHNA, YSLEER. The CDR3 totals 15 residues. CDR3 in DNA: TGCGCCAGCAGCCAAGACTCAGTTCACTACAATGAGCAGTTCTTC. It encodes CASSQDSVHYNEQFF.

The chain recombines TRBV6-1 with TRBJ2-5; 8 nucleotides match TRBD2. V shed 5 bases, J shed 5 bases, and the junction held 13 bases outside the gene matches. CDR1 and CDR2 (germline): MNHNS, SASEGT. The CDR3 contains 16 residues. The CDR3 spells CASSQGSGVSGETQYF. CDR3 DNA: TGTGCCAGCAGTCAAGGTAGCGGGGTCTCCGGGGAGACCCAGTACTTC.

The chain's CDR3 is CASSCSQSDEQYV. The CDR3 bases are TGTGCCAGCAGCTGTTCTCAGAGTGACGAGCAGTACGTC. V and J are TRBV11-3 and TRBJ2-7; no definite D call. The CDR3 has 13 amino acids. Germline V gives CDR1 SGHNT, CDR2 YENEEA. V dropped 4 bases and J dropped 5 bases, with 12 bases sitting between them.

The chain combines TRBV24-1 with TRBJ1-5; 8 bases are shared with TRBD1. With V trimmed by 3 bases and J by 9 bases, 0 bases remained unmatched. Germline lookup yields CDR1 KGHDR and CDR2 SFDVKD. The CDR3 has 12 amino acids. CDR3 sequence (DNA): TGTGCCACCAGTGATACAGGGGGGCCCCAGCATTTT. Its protein product is CATSDTGGPQHF.

This clone appeared a single time. V is TRBV27 and J is TRBJ2-7; TRBD1 matches at 7 bases. The V and J ends lost 6 bases and 1 base, in that order; junction bases with no gene match: 6. The CDR3 is 14 amino acids. Germline V CDR1 and CDR2: MNHEY, SMNVEV (reference sequence). CDR3 DNA sequence: TGTGCCAGCAGACAGGGGAGAGAATCCTACGAGCAGTACGTC. Protein sequence: CASRQGRESYEQYV.

The V and J genes are TRBV19 and TRBJ2-5; the D gene could be TRBD1 or TRBD2 (6 bases each). Per the germline V gene, CDR1 is LNHDA and CDR2 is SQIVND (reference sequence). This CDR3 is 15 amino acids long. Trimming pared 5 bases from V and 5 bases from J, leaving 18 bases between. CDR3 DNA sequence: TGTGCCAGTAGTGCACAACAGGGAGGAGGGGAGACCCAGTACTTC. As protein: CASSAQQGGGETQYF.

V gene TRBV30 combines with J gene TRBJ1-4, with 7 bases aligning to TRBD1. Trimming took 2 bases from V and 7 from J; bases not matched to a gene: 7. The germline V gene has CDR1 GTSNPN and CDR2 SVGIG (reference sequence). The CDR3 consists of 14 residues. CDR3 loop: CAWSPVTGIEKLFF. The DNA for the CDR3 is TGTGCCTGGAGTCCCGTGACAGGGATTGAAAAACTGTTTTTT.

This chain connects TRBV7-3 to TRBJ2-2; TRBD1 might be the D (7 bases). The CDR3 contains 14 residues. CDR1 and CDR2 from the germline V gene are SGHTA and FQGTGA. V was shortened by 5 bases and J by 6 bases, with 13 bases between the two germline ends. CDR3 DNA sequence: TGTGCCAGCAGCCAAACAGGGGAGGCCGGGGAGCTGTTTTTT. Translating it yields CASSQTGEAGELFF.

The J gene is TRBJ1-3, the V gene TRBV6-5; D remains ambiguous. Germline CDR1 reads MNHEY; CDR2 reads SVGAGI. Trimming took off 8 bases at V and 0 bases at J, with 14 bases between the two ends. The CDR3 is 15 residues long. The CDR3 DNA follows: TGTGCCAGCTGTCATGGTCTATCCTCTGGAAACACCATATATTTT. It specifies CASCHGLSSGNTIYF.

This sequence joins TRBV3-1 (or the pseudogene TRBV3-2) and TRBJ2-1, with D unresolved. The germline V gene encodes CDR1 LGHDT and CDR2 YNNKEL (reference sequence). CDR3 size: 15 residues. V was pared by 4 bases and J by 6 bases, with 16 bases between. CDR3 sequence reads: CASSRPLTNGNEQFF. The CDR3 bases are TGTGCCAGCAGCCGCCCTCTCACTAACGGCAATGAGCAGTTCTTC.

The CDR3 DNA is TGTGCCAGCAGTTACGGAGGGAGGGTTGGGGGGCAGTTCTTC. Amino acid sequence: CASSYGGRVGGQFF. The chain employs TRBV6-5 and TRBJ2-1; 7 nucleotides line up with TRBD2. After removal of 2 bases from V and 12 bases from J, the junction contained 10 bases not matched to a gene. CDR1 MNHEY and CDR2 SVGAGI come from the germline V gene. CDR3 size: 14 residues.

The rearrangement uses TRBV5-1 and TRBJ2-2, with 9 positions matching TRBD1. Germline V gene lookup returns CDR1 SGHRS and CDR2 YFSETQ. The CDR3 totals 16 residues. Trimming cost V 4 bases and J 9 bases; bases outside gene matches: 13. In nucleotides, the CDR3 is TGCGCCAGCAGCGACCGACAGGGGGGGCGATACAGGGAGCTGTTTTTT. Residues: CASSDRQGGRYRELFF.

The chain employs TRBV19 and TRBJ1-4; the D gene is possibly TRBD1 (6 bases). CDR3 length equals 15 residues. V gave up 3 bases and J gave up 5 bases, with 13 bases separating them. Germline assignment: CDR1 LNHDA and CDR2 SQIVND (reference sequence). The CDR3, as DNA: TGTGCCAGTAGTATCGGGACATCCGCAAATGAAAAACTGTTTTTT. Its protein product is CASSIGTSANEKLFF.

The chain joins TRBV19 to TRBJ2-2, with D maybe TRBD2 (5 bases). Trimming cost V 3 bases and J 3 bases, with 14 bases left between them. CDR3 length equals 16 residues. The germline V gene encodes CDR1 LNHDA and CDR2 SQIVND (reference sequence). This chain's CDR3 is CASSILGAWDTGELFF. In nucleotides, the CDR3 is TGTGCCAGTAGTATTCTGGGAGCCTGGGACACCGGGGAGCTGTTTTTT. Filled out from reference TRBV19 and TRBJ2-2, the complete variable domain reads DGGITQSPKYLFRKEGQNVTLSCEQNLNHDAMYWYRQDPGQGLRLIYYSQIVNDFQKGDIAEGYSVSREKKESFPLTVTSAQKNPTAFYLCASSILGAWDTGELFFGEGSRLTVL.

The chain recombines TRBV18 with TRBJ2-3; no reliable D call. CDR1 KGHSH and CDR2 LQKENI come from the germline V gene. The V and J ends lost 6 bases and 0 bases respectively, with 13 bases between them. The CDR3 has 15 residues. The CDR3 DNA is TGTGCCAGCTCCGCGAATTCACCTAGCACAGATACGCAGTATTTT. This codes for CASSANSPSTDTQYF.

The chain uses TRBV14 and TRBJ2-1, with 11 bases that match TRBD2. After removal of 2 bases from V and 6 bases from J, the junction contained 3 bases not matched to a gene. The CDR3 runs to 15 residues. Germline V CDR1 and CDR2: SGHDN, FVKESK. In nucleotides, the CDR3 is TGTGCCAGCAGCCAATTAACTAGCGGGAGCAATGAGCAGTTCTTC. This codes for CASSQLTSGSNEQFF. The full variable domain, its missing parts supplied by reference TRBV14 and TRBJ2-1, is EAGVTQFPSHSVIEKGQTVTLRCDPISGHDNLYWYRRVMGKEIKFLLHFVKESKQDESGMPNNRFLAERTGGTYSTLKVQPAELEDSGVYFCASSQLTSGSNEQFFGPGTRLTVL.

The V call is TRBV4-3, the J call TRBJ1-5; the D is unclear. CDR1 is LGHNA and CDR2 is YSLEER in the germline V gene. This CDR3 region has 13 residues. Trimming left V 0 bases short and J 7 bases short, with 7 bases between. The CDR3 region is CASSQDIPQPQHF. CDR3 coding DNA: TGCGCCAGCAGCCAAGATATACCCCAGCCCCAGCATTTT.

The chain combines TRBV18 with TRBJ2-5, with unresolved D. The germline CDR1 and CDR2 sequences are KGHSH and LQKENI. V was cut by 3 bases and J by 2 bases, with 7 bases left in between. This CDR3 is 13 amino acids long. CDR3 sequence: CASSPGSQETQYF. The CDR3 nucleotides are TGTGCCAGCTCACCCGGCAGTCAAGAGACCCAGTACTTC. The whole variable domain, filled in from reference TRBV18 and TRBJ2-5, reads NAGVMQNPRHLVRRRGQEARLRCSPMKGHSHVYWYRQLPEEGLKFMVYLQKENIIDESGMPKERFSAEFPKEGPSILRIQQVVRGDSAAYFCASSPGSQETQYFGPGTRLLVL.

The chain employs TRBV7-9 and TRBJ2-1, with 9 bases lining up with TRBD1. Losses at the gene ends were 2 bases for V and 6 bases for J; bases not matched to a gene: 5. CDR3 length equals 15 residues. The germline V gene has CDR1 SEHNR and CDR2 FQNEAQ (reference sequence). The DNA for the CDR3 is TGTGCCAGCAGCTTATATCGGGACAGGGTCAATGAGCAGTTCTTC. Protein: CASSLYRDRVNEQFF.